The clone carrying this TCR beta chain was counted a few times. Antigen unknown. The authors incorporated unique molecular identifiers into the TCR beta cDNA libraries. From approximately 0.95 to 9.8 million T cells, roughly 530,000 cDNA molecules were obtained. MiXCR was run by TCRdb on the PCR reads, yielding one entry per CDR3 protein. The table lists about 200,000 distinct CDR3 sequences, about 30% of them singletons. The sample belongs to a study of post-analysis software for immune sequencing data. About the research overall: Clinical courses comprised relapsing-remitting, secondary progressive and progressive-relapsing multiple sclerosis.

CDR1 and CDR2 (germline): SGDLS, YYNGEE. Trimming pared 0 bases from V and 4 bases from J, leaving 11 bases between. The CDR3 runs 15 residues. Study conclusions and caveats: Controls showed significantly higher normalized Chao1 diversity than did multiple sclerosis patients. Batch-mates among the samples co-clustered strongly by F measure. Roughly 5 TRBV segments, including TRBV5-6, TRBV5-1 and TRBV20-1, were more frequent in patients than controls.

Sequenced: blood. The sequence was collected from a girl younger than 18 with multiple sclerosis. The V and J genes are TRBV9 and TRBJ1-5; no clear D gene. The CDR3 sequence is CASSVDGALNQPQHF. The CDR3 DNA is TGTGCCAGCAGCGTAGACGGAGCCTTGAATCAGCCCCAGCATTTT.